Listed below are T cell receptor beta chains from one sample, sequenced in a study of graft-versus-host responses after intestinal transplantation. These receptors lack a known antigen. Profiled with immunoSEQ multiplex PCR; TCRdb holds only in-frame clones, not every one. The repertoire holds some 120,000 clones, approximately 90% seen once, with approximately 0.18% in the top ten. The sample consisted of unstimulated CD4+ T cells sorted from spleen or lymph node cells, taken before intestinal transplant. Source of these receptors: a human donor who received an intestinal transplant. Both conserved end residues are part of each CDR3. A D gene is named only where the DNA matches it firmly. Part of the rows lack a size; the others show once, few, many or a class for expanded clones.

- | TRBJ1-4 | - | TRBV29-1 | TGCAGCGTTAATCGACTAGCAACTAATGAAAAACTGTTTTTT | CSVNRLATNEKLFF
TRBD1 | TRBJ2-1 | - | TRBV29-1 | TGCAGCGTTGCCCTCTGGACAGGGTTTTCGAATGAGCAGTTCTTC | CSVALWTGFSNEQFF
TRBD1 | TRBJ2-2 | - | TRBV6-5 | TGTGCCAGCAGAACGACAGGGGTGGACGGGGAGCTGTTTTTT | CASRTTGVDGELFF
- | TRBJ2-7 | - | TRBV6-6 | TGTGCCAGCAGGCGAGGGAGCTCCTACGAGCAGTACTTC | CASRRGSSYEQYF
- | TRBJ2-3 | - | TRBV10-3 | TGTGCCATCAGTGCCACCCCAGGGACAGATACGCAGTATTTT | CAISATPGTDTQYF
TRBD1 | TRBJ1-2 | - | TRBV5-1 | TGCGCCAGCAGCCCGGGGACATTGTCAGGGGGTGGCTACACCTTC | CASSPGTLSGGGYTF
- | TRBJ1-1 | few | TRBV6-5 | TGTGCCAGCAGTTACCAATCACACCTTGAAGCTTTCTTT | CASSYQSHLEAFF
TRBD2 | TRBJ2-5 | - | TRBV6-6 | TGTGCCAGCAGTTACGTAAGCGGGGGGGGAAAGACCCAGTACTTC | CASSYVSGGGKTQYF
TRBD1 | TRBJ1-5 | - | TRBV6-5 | TGTGCCAGCAGTACCGACAGGGGTCAGCCCCAGCATTTT | CASSTDRGQPQHF
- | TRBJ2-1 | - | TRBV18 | TGTGCCAGCTCACCACTAGCGAGCTCCTACAATGAGCAGTTCTTC | CASSPLASSYNEQFF
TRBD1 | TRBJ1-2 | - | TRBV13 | TGTGCCAGCAGCGGGCGACAGGGGGCAAGGGGCTACACCTTC | CASSGRQGARGYTF
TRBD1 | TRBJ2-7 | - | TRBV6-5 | TGTGCCAGCAGTAGGGACAGCCTCTCCTACGAGCAGTACTTC | CASSRDSLSYEQYF
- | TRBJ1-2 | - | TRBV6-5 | TGTGCCAGCAGTAAACAGGGACCCTTTAGGGGCTACACCTTC | CASSKQGPFRGYTF
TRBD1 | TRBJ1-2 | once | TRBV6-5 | TGTGCCAGCAGTGCCCCGGGACAGGGGGACTATGGCTACACCTTC | CASSAPGQGDYGYTF
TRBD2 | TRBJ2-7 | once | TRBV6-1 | TGTGCCAGCACTACTAGCGGAAGCTCCTACGAACAGTACTTC | CASTTSGSSYEQYF
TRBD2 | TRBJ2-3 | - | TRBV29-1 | TGCAGCGTTGCGACAGGGTCTAGCGGGAGGGCCACAGATACGCAGTATTTT | CSVATGSSGRATDTQYF
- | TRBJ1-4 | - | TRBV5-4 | TGTGCCAGCAGCTTGTGGGGGGTTCCTGAAAAACTGTTTTTT | CASSLWGVPEKLFF
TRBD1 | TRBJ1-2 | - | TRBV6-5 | TGTGCCAGCAGGGCCAGGGGGCTTAACTATGGCTACACCTTC | CASRARGLNYGYTF
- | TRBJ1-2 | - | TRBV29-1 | TGCAGCGTCCTCTGGCCTACCGAGGCTGGCTACACCTTC | CSVLWPTEAGYTF
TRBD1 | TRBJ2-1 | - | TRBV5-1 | TGCGCCAGCAGCGCGGGACAGGGGGTCGGTGAGCAGTTCTTC | CASSAGQGVGEQFF
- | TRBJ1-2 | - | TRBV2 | TGTGCCATCGTACAGGGTTTCAGCTATGGCTACACCTTC | CAIVQGFSYGYTF
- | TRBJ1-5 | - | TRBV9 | TGTGCCAGCAGCGTCGAGGGAGGGTACAATCAGCCCCAGCATTTT | CASSVEGGYNQPQHF
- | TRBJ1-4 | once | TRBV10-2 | TGCGCCAGCTGGACGGCGGGGAATGAAAAACTGTTTTTT | CASWTAGNEKLFF
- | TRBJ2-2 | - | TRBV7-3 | TGTGCCAGCAGCTCCCAGGTCACCGGGGAGCTGTTTTTT | CASSSQVTGELFF
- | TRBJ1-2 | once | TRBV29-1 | TGCAGCGTTGAACGGGGTGTTAACTATGGCTACACCTTC | CSVERGVNYGYTF
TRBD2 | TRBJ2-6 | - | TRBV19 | TGTGCCAGCGGGAGGGCTGGGGCCAACGTCCTGACTTTC | CASGRAGANVLTF
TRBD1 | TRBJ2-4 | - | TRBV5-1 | TGCGCCAGCAGCTCGACTCCCGACAGGGGAAGGAACATTCAGTACTTC | CASSSTPDRGRNIQYF
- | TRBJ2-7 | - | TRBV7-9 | TGTGCCAGCAGCTTAGAAGGACAACTCGAGCAGTACTTC | CASSLEGQLEQYF
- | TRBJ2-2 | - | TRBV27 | TGTGCCAGCAGTCTCACCCCGGACTCGGTGAACACCGGGGAGCTGTTTTTT | CASSLTPDSVNTGELFF
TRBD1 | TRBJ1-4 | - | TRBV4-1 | TGCGCCAGCAGCCAAGATCCGGACAGGGGGCGCGATGAAAAACTGTTTTTT | CASSQDPDRGRDEKLFF
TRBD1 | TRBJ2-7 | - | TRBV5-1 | TGCGCCAGCAGCACAGGACAGGGGGCAAACGAGCAGTACTTC | CASSTGQGANEQYF
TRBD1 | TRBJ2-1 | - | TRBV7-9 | TGTGCCAGCAGCTCAAAGACAGGGAACAATGAGCAGTTCTTC | CASSSKTGNNEQFF
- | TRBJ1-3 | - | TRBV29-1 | TGCAGCGTTACCGGCGGTGGAAACACCATATATTTT | CSVTGGGNTIYF
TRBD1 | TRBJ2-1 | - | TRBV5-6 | TGTGCCAGCAGCTGGACAGGCCGTTCCATTTACAATGAGCAGTTCTTC | CASSWTGRSIYNEQFF
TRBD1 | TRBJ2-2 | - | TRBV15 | TGTGCCACCAGCAGGCCCTTGGGGACAGCGAACACCGGGGAGCTGTTTTTT | CATSRPLGTANTGELFF
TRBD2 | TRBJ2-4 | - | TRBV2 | TGTGCCAGCAGTAAAGGACTAGCCGAAAAAAACATTCAGTACTTC | CASSKGLAEKNIQYF
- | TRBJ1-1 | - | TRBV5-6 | TGTGCCAGCAGCCCACAACGGCGGACTGAAGCTTTCTTT | CASSPQRRTEAFF
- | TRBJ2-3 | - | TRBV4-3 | TGCGCCAGCAGCCGATGGGAGGGGGGCAGCGGGGAAACAGATACGCAGTATTTT | CASSRWEGGSGETDTQYF
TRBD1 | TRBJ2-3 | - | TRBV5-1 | TGCGCCAGCATGCCTTGGACAGGGGGCACAGATACGCAGTATTTT | CASMPWTGGTDTQYF
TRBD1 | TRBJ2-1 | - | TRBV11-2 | TGTGCCAGCAGCTTACGAACAGGGGTCCTGCTGTCCTACAATGAGCAGTTCTTC | CASSLRTGVLLSYNEQFF
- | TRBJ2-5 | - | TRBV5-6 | TGTGCCAGCAGCTTGTATCTTCAAGAGACCCAGTACTTC | CASSLYLQETQYF
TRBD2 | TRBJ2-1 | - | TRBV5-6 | TGTGCCAGCAGCTTGAATCGCGGGAGTATTAATGAGCAGTTCTTC | CASSLNRGSINEQFF
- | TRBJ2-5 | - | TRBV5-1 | TGCGCCAGCAGCTTGTTCCGCCAGCAAGAGACCCAGTACTTC | CASSLFRQQETQYF
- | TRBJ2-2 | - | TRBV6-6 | TGTGCCAGCAGAACAATTACAGAGCTCAGGGGCGGGGAGCTGTTTTTT | CASRTITELRGGELFF
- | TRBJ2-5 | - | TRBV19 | TGTGCCAGCTCCCAGACAGTCGGCGCGGAGACCCAGTACTTC | CASSQTVGAETQYF
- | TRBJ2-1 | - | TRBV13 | TGTGCCAGCAACCGGGAACCCTATGAGCAGTTCTTC | CASNREPYEQFF
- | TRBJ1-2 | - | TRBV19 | TGTGCCAGTAGGTTATCAGGGGAACGCTATGGCTACACCTTC | CASRLSGERYGYTF
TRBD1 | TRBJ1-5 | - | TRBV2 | TGTGCCAGCAGTGCCGGGACAGGAGTCCAGCCCCAGCATTTT | CASSAGTGVQPQHF
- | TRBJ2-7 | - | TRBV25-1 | TGTGCCAGCAGTGAATCTAGATATAAGTCCTACGAGCAGTACTTC | CASSESRYKSYEQYF
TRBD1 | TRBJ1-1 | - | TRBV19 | TGTGCCAGTAGTACCCGACAGGGAGGAGCTGAAGCTTTCTTT | CASSTRQGGAEAFF
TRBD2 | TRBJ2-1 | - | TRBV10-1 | TGCGCCAGCAGTCCGAAGGTTGGACTAGCGGGGGCCAAGTCATACAATGAGCAGTTCTTC | CASSPKVGLAGAKSYNEQFF
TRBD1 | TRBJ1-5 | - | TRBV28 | TGTGCCAGCAGTTTATTGGGGACAGGGGATAGCAATCAGCCCCAGCATTTT | CASSLLGTGDSNQPQHF
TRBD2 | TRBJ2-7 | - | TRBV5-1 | TGCGCCAGCAGCTTGGCCGGACTAGACGGCGAGCAGTACTTC | CASSLAGLDGEQYF
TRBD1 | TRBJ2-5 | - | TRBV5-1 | TGCGCCAGCAGCTTTACAGGGGTAGAGACCCAGTACTTC | CASSFTGVETQYF
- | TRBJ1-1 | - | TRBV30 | TGTGCCTGGAGTGTACGGGTGGGTCCGTTGAACACTGAAGCTTTCTTT | CAWSVRVGPLNTEAFF
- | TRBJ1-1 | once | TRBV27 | TGTGCCAGCAGTTTTCGGTCAGGGAATACTGAAGCTTTCTTT | CASSFRSGNTEAFF
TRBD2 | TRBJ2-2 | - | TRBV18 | TGTGCCAGCTCACCACTCCTAGCGGGGAACACCGGGGAGCTGTTTTTT | CASSPLLAGNTGELFF
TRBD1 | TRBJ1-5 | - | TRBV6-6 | TGTGCCAGCACCCAAGGGGACAGGGGCAATCAGCCCCAGCATTTT | CASTQGDRGNQPQHF
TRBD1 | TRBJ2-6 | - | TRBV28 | TGTGCCAGCACCAAGACAGGGAGTATTGCTGGGGCCAACGTCCTGACTTTC | CASTKTGSIAGANVLTF
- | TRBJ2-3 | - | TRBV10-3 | TGTGCCATCAGTCCGTTACTAGCTAGCACAGATACGCAGTATTTT | CAISPLLASTDTQYF